The source of this T cell receptor beta chain is a study of cytomegalovirus exposure and HLA in healthy donors. Study summary: A prior study identified roughly 110 million unique TCR beta sequences from 200 million or so T cells.

Looked up from germline, CDR1 is SNHLY and CDR2 is FYNNEI. This CDR3 has 18 amino acids. V trimming: 10 bases; J trimming: 5 bases; junction bases outside the gene matches: 17. Researchers ran the PCR with 60 Vbeta and 13 Jbeta primers. Clones were sequenced by immunoSEQ multiplex PCR, and TCRdb holds only the in-frame ones, with some missing. The repertoire holds roughly 150,000 clones, with 82% as singletons. Unrecorded immune exposures were likely, despite nominal health at sampling. This sequence was found in a girl aged 2 to 9 in good health and CMV-seropositive. The rearrangement links TRBV2 to TRBJ2-2; 12 positions match TRBD2. The sequencing input was PBMCs. The CDR3 region is CATSRASGRAPGTGELFF. The CDR3 nucleotides read TGTGCCACCTCCCGAGCTAGCGGGAGGGCCCCAGGGACCGGGGAGCTGTTTTTT.